This TCR beta chain comes out of a study of cytomegalovirus exposure and HLA in healthy donors. Study outcomes and limitations: Diagnosis of cytomegalovirus status made by the classifier reportedly showed high specificity and sensitivity. Clusters of TCRs from the first cohort tended to co-occur in the roughly 120 validation repertoires (as a later analysis found). Associated with cytomegalovirus, according to the listing, were fewer than 200 TCR beta chains. Usually a TCR sequence was rare, but some public TCRs were found in many donors.

As concerns this clone: Its cognate antigen is unknown.

Assay: immunoSEQ multiplex PCR; the TCRdb copy retains only in-frame clones and omits some. In the table there are roughly 56,000 clones, about 91% of which are singletons. The ends lost 0 bases at V and 15 bases at J; junction bases unmatched: 12. This CDR3 spans 15 amino acids. Looked up from germline, CDR1 is SGHDN and CDR2 is FVKESK. The V call is TRBV14, the J call TRBJ2-1, with 9 bases matching TRBD2. The sample comprised PBMCs. This sequence was found in a woman aged 25 to 39 in good health and CMV-seronegative. The CDR3, as DNA: TGTGCCAGCAGCCAAGAAGCTCTAGCGGGATGGCGGTGGTTCTTC. It translates to CASSQEALAGWRWFF.